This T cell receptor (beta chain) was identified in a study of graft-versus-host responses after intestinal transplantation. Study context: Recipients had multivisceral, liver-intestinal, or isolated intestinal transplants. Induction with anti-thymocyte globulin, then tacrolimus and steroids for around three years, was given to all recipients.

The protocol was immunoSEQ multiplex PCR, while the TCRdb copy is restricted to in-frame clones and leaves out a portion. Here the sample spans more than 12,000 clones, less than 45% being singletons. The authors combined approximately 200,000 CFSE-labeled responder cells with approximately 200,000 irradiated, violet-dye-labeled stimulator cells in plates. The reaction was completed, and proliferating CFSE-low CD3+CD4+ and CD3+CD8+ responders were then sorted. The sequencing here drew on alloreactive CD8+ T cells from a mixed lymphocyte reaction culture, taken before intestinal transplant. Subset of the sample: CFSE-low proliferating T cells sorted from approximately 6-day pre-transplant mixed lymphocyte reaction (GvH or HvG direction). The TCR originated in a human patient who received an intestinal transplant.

CDR3 in amino acids: CASSYPDRSTYEQYF. For the CDR3, the DNA is TGTGCCAGCAGTTACCCCGACAGGTCCACCTACGAGCAGTACTTC. The rearrangement joins TRBV6-5 to TRBJ2-7; D might be TRBD1 (6 bases). Trimming removed 2 bases at V and 2 bases at J, with 13 bases between. The CDR3 runs 15 residues. Germline values: CDR1 MNHEY, CDR2 SVGAGI.